This record concerns one T cell receptor (beta chain) sequence. Germline V gene data show CDR1 as SGHVS and CDR2 as FQNEAQ. This CDR3 has 15 residues. V lost 5 bases and J lost 9, with 17 bases in between. Recruitment covered about two dozen US areas and drew participants whose ages spanned about 18 to 100 years. Cohort 3 donors were reported recovered after two negative PCRs, clearance, or symptom resolution. The method was immunoSEQ multiplex PCR; TCRdb's version includes in-frame clones alone and lacks a portion of them. This sample has some 290,000 clones, with 89% found just once. The sample comes from a study of blood T cell repertoires in COVID-19. Study-level information: PBMCs, B-cell-depleted T cells, or T cells provided the cDNA or gDNA that made up the material.

The V gene is TRBV7-8, the J gene TRBJ1-6; unclear D gene. The source of this sequence is a woman aged 25 to 45 who had recovered from COVID-19. The specimen sequenced was PBMCs or T cells enriched from blood (not recorded which). CDR3 region: CASSLRVGGGSPLHF. CDR3 DNA sequence: TGTGCCAGCAGCCTGAGGGTGGGTGGAGGTTCACCCCTCCACTTT.